Listed here are 28 T cell receptor beta chains from one sample, sequenced in a study of HIV-infected patients and healthy controls. MiXCR, run by TCRdb on the 5' RACE reads, gives a single entry per CDR3 protein. The data contain tens of thousands of distinct CDR3 sequences, around 16% of them singletons. What was sequenced was CD4+ T cells from blood. The source of these receptors is a human donor in good health.

CDR3 coding DNA: TGCAGTGCTAGAAGAGGGGGGCCAAGCAATCAGCCCCAGCATTTT. It codes for CSARRGGPSNQPQHF. This chain uses TRBV20-1 with TRBJ1-5, with D possibly matching TRBD1 (6 bases). V was pared by 2 bases and J by 1 base, with 12 bases between. The CDR3 sequence is 15 residues long. The germline V gene encodes CDR1 DFQATT and CDR2 SNEGSKA (reference sequence).

The table lists this clonotype with a few counts. The chain links TRBV20-1 to TRBJ2-7; weak D call: TRBD2 (6 bases). The CDR3 contains 13 residues. CDR1 is DFQATT, CDR2 SNEGSKA, per germline (reference sequence). With 6 bases removed from V and 6 bases from J, the gap between germline ends came to 18 bases. CDR3 nucleotides: TGCAGTGCCCGAGCCGGGAGTGGTAGCGAGCAGTACTTC. Protein product: CSARAGSGSEQYF.

The chain joins TRBV19 to TRBJ2-7; D remains unclear. V lost 5 bases and J lost 5, with 19 bases in between. This CDR3 has 15 residues. In germline, CDR1 is LNHDA, CDR2 SQIVND (reference sequence). The CDR3 loop is CASSAAQKHQDEQYF. DNA for the CDR3: TGTGCCAGTAGTGCCGCACAGAAGCATCAGGACGAGCAGTACTTC.

The chain joins TRBV20-1 to TRBJ2-4; 12 bases match TRBD2. The CDR3 has 15 residues. Germline values: CDR1 DFQATT, CDR2 SNEGSKA (reference sequence). The CDR3, as DNA: TGCGGGGTGGCTAGCGGGGGGGTAGCCAAAAACATTCAGTACTTC. Translated, it gives CGVASGGVAKNIQYF.

The chain employs TRBV4-3 and TRBJ1-2, with 8 bases identical to TRBD1. Per germline, CDR1 LGHNA and CDR2 YSLEER. The CDR3 length is 16 residues. With 0 bases clipped from V and 5 bases from J, the junction kept 8 bases outside the gene matches. The CDR3 loop reads CASSQETGTGQYGYTF. CDR3 nucleotides: TGCGCCAGCAGCCAAGAGACTGGGACAGGTCAATATGGCTACACCTTC.

The J gene is TRBJ2-5, the V gene TRBV12-3 or TRBV12-4, with 16 bases identical to TRBD2. The CDR3 sequence is 18 residues long. J gave up 3 bases and V 5 bases, and 9 bases lay outside the gene matches. This CDR3 reads CASSRTGTSGRAEETQYF. CDR3 bases: TGTGCCAGCAGTAGGACCGGGACTAGCGGGAGGGCCGAAGAGACCCAGTACTTC.

This clonotype was seen repeatedly, ten times or more. The chain recombines TRBV4-3 with TRBJ2-1; D is uncertain. The V gene's germline CDR1 is LGHNA and CDR2 YSLEER. Trimming shortened V by 1 base and J by 10 bases, and 11 bases separated the two germline ends. The CDR3 length is 13 residues. CDR3 residues: CASSQVRVAEQFF. CDR3 nucleotides: TGCGCCAGCAGCCAAGTTCGTGTGGCCGAGCAGTTCTTC.

This clonotype was found many times. The CDR3 nucleotides are TGCAGCGTTGAAAAGCCCGCCGGGGCCAAAAACATTCAGTACTTC. Its protein product is CSVEKPAGAKNIQYF. V is TRBV29-1 and J is TRBJ2-4; the D is unclear. Germline V CDR1 and CDR2: SQVTM, ANQGSEA. V was pared by 2 bases and J by 1 base, with 12 bases between. The CDR3 runs 15 residues. Variable domain in full (rest from reference TRBV29-1 and TRBJ2-4): SAVISQKPSRDICQRGTSLTIQCQVDSQVTMMFWYRQQPGQSLTLIATANQGSEATYESGFVIDKFPISRPNLTFSTLTVSNMSPEDSSIYLCSVEKPAGAKNIQYFGAGTRLSVL.

This clonotype was detected many times. This chain uses TRBV5-6 with TRBJ2-6; D uncertain. V shed 0 bases and J shed 2 bases, with 6 bases lying between them. Germline V gives CDR1 SGHDT, CDR2 YYEEEE. The CDR3 has 15 amino acids. CDR3 loop: CASSLGGAGANVLTF. The DNA of the CDR3 is TGTGCCAGCAGCTTGGGCGGAGCTGGGGCCAACGTCCTGACTTTC.

V and J are TRBV11-1 and TRBJ2-1, with 13 bases lining up with TRBD2. J gave up 10 bases and V 5 bases, and 5 bases lay outside the gene matches. The CDR3 is 14 residues long. The germline CDR1 and CDR2 sequences are SGHAT and FQDESV (reference sequence). The CDR3 DNA is TGTGCCAGCAGCAGGGGACTAGCGGGAATGGAGCAGTTCTTC. The encoded protein is CASSRGLAGMEQFF.

V is TRBV3-1 and J is TRBJ2-1, with D hard to call. The V gene lost 1 base and the J gene lost 8 bases, with 9 bases spanning the gap. Germline CDR1 reads LGHDT; CDR2 reads YNNKEL (reference sequence). CDR3 length: 13 amino acids. CDR3 sequence: CASSQGRLDEQFF. CDR3 DNA: TGTGCCAGCAGCCAAGGCCGGCTTGATGAGCAGTTCTTC.

This clonotype showed up many times. The chain has TRBV15 and TRBJ1-5; D is undetermined. V lost 0 bases and J 3 bases, leaving 12 bases between the germline ends. The germline gives CDR1 LNHNV, CDR2 YYDKDF (reference sequence). The CDR3 runs to 16 residues. The DNA of the CDR3 is TGTGCCACCAGCAGAGATTCCCAGGTCTTCAATCAGCCCCAGCATTTT. This translates into CATSRDSQVFNQPQHF.

V usage is TRBV29-1 and J usage is TRBJ2-6; D is ambiguous. Per germline, CDR1 SQVTM and CDR2 ANQGSEA. Trimming removed 4 bases from V and 0 bases from J, with 4 bases in between. The CDR3 consists of 13 residues. The CDR3 is CSVAHSGANVLTF. The CDR3 DNA reads as TGCAGCGTTGCGCACTCTGGGGCCAACGTCCTGACTTTC.

The sample holds a few counts of this clonotype. The V gene is TRBV7-2, the J gene TRBJ2-5; D is perhaps TRBD2 (6 bases). This CDR3 is 15 amino acids long. Germline values: CDR1 SGHTA, CDR2 FQGNSA. The germline V and J ends were trimmed by 2 bases and 2 bases, with 12 bases remaining between them. The CDR3 region is CASSLLAMDQETQYF. DNA of the CDR3: TGTGCCAGCAGCTTACTAGCGATGGATCAAGAGACCCAGTACTTC.

Remarks on this clonotype: A much larger clone differs from this one at a single base, so this may be a read error. The chain uses TRBV6-1 and TRBJ1-1; D is perhaps TRBD1 (5 bases). CDR3 length: 12 amino acids. The V end was cut by 5 bases, the J end by 1 base, with 5 bases between. Germline values: CDR1 MNHNS, CDR2 SASEGT. In DNA, the CDR3 is TGTGCCAGCAGTACAGGGAACACTGAAGCTTTCTTT. This gives the protein CASSTGNTEAFF.

A few counts support this clonotype. The DNA for the CDR3 is TGTGCCAGCAGCCCCGGGAGGCTCGGCTACGAGCAGTACTTC. Protein sequence: CASSPGRLGYEQYF. The chain combines TRBV5-4 with TRBJ2-7, with TRBD2 matching over 7 bases. Germline V gene sequence: CDR1 SGHNT, CDR2 YYREEE (reference sequence). Trimming took 4 bases from V and 3 from J; bases not matched to a gene: 7. The CDR3 length is 14 residues. The entire variable domain, with the rest obtained from reference TRBV5-4 and TRBJ2-7, is as follows: ETGVTQSPTHLIKTRGQQVTLRCSSQSGHNTVSWYQQALGQGPQFIFQYYREEENGRGNFPPRFSGLQFPNYSSELNVNALELDDSALYLCASSPGRLGYEQYFGPGTRLTVT.

This clonotype was counted only a few times. The gene calls are TRBV3-1 and TRBJ1-4, with D unresolved. Germline lookup yields CDR1 LGHDT and CDR2 YNNKEL (reference sequence). V was clipped by 1 base and J by 8 bases, with 14 bases between them. The CDR3 runs 15 residues. CDR3 DNA sequence: TGTGCCAGCAGCCAAGGTTCCGGAGGACGCGAAAAACTGTTTTTT. Translating it yields CASSQGSGGREKLFF.

The chain uses TRBV19 and TRBJ1-5; 10 bases agree with TRBD1. CDR1 is LNHDA, CDR2 SQIVND, per germline (reference sequence). Trimming took 5 bases from V and 0 from J; bases not matched to a gene: 7. The CDR3 totals 17 residues. CDR3 in amino acids: CASSPRTGGYSNQPQHF. CDR3 coding DNA: TGTGCCAGTAGTCCACGGACAGGGGGGTATAGCAATCAGCCCCAGCATTTT. Complete variable domain (other parts from reference TRBV19 and TRBJ1-5): DGGITQSPKYLFRKEGQNVTLSCEQNLNHDAMYWYRQDPGQGLRLIYYSQIVNDFQKGDIAEGYSVSREKKESFPLTVTSAQKNPTAFYLCASSPRTGGYSNQPQHFGDGTRLSIL.

In this sample, this clonotype turned up many times. The V gene is TRBV7-2, the J gene TRBJ1-1; D call uncertain. Germline V gene data show CDR1 as SGHTA and CDR2 as FQGNSA. Trimming left V 4 bases short and J 3 bases short, with 18 bases between. This CDR3 contains 16 residues. CDR3 sequence: CASSSTRRVSDTEAFF. The CDR3 DNA reads as TGTGCCAGCAGCTCTACCCGGAGGGTATCGGACACTGAAGCTTTCTTT.

This clonotype is categorized as medium-sized (0.01 to 0.1%). DNA of the CDR3: TGTGCCAGCCTGCGGAGGGAGAAAGATACGCAGTATTTT. Residues: CASLRREKDTQYF. This chain uses TRBV7-2 with TRBJ2-3; weak D call: TRBD2 (6 bases). Germline CDR1 is SGHTA and CDR2 is FQGNSA. The CDR3 loop spans 13 amino acids. V was pared by 8 bases and J by 5 bases, with 14 bases between.

This clonotype has ten or more counts. The chain recombines TRBV4-3 with TRBJ2-3; D perhaps matches TRBD2 (6 bases). Germline CDR1 reads LGHNA; CDR2 reads YSLEER. V was clipped by 0 bases and J by 0 bases, with 13 bases between them. The CDR3 has 17 residues. This CDR3 reads CASSQDTPGDSTDTQYF. The CDR3 nucleotides read TGCGCCAGCAGCCAAGATACGCCGGGGGATAGCACAGATACGCAGTATTTT.

This CDR3 is CAISNVPGGLNTEAFF. The CDR3 DNA is TGTGCCATCAGTAATGTTCCAGGGGGACTGAACACTGAAGCTTTCTTT. J is TRBJ1-1 and V is TRBV10-3, with TRBD1 matching over 7 bases. The CDR3 spans 16 residues. With V trimmed by 5 bases and J by 0 bases, 9 bases remained unmatched. Per germline, CDR1 ENHRY and CDR2 SYGVKD.

This clonotype was detected only a few times. The rearrangement joins TRBV19 to TRBJ1-1; tentatively, D is TRBD1 (5 bases). Germline loops: CDR1 LNHDA, CDR2 SQIVND (reference sequence). V lost 3 bases and J 4 bases, leaving 9 bases between the germline ends. This CDR3 has 13 residues. The CDR3 region is CASSMEGTTEAFF. Written as DNA, the CDR3 is TGTGCCAGTAGTATGGAGGGGACCACTGAAGCTTTCTTT.

This clonotype was observed a few times. The chain uses TRBV29-1 and TRBJ1-4, with TRBD1 identical over 7 bases. Per germline, CDR1 SQVTM and CDR2 ANQGSEA. V lost 7 bases and J lost 2; bases outside the gene matches: 4. The CDR3 has 13 amino acids. The CDR3, as DNA: TGCAGCGCGGAACAGGGGACTAATGAAAAACTGTTTTTT. Protein sequence: CSAEQGTNEKLFF.

Ten or more counts support this clonotype. The chain couples TRBV6-5 to TRBJ2-3; 7 positions match TRBD1. Germline trimming cut 4 bases from V and 0 bases from J; bases unmatched to any gene: 7. CDR1 MNHEY and CDR2 SVGAGI come from the germline V gene. CDR3 length: 16 amino acids. The CDR3 bases are TGTGCCAGCAGTTCATGGGACAGAACTAGCACAGATACGCAGTATTTT. Its protein is CASSSWDRTSTDTQYF.

The chain combines TRBV29-1 with TRBJ1-2; the D is unclear. The CDR3 runs to 16 residues. Germline lookup yields CDR1 SQVTM and CDR2 ANQGSEA. Trimming stripped 0 bases from V and 4 bases from J, with 18 bases between. CDR3 nucleotides: TGCAGCGTTGAAGACGGGCAGGTCCGCCCGGGCTATGGCTACACCTTC. It yields the protein CSVEDGQVRPGYGYTF.

This clonotype was counted many times. The chain uses TRBV7-3 and TRBJ2-1; the match to TRBD2 covers 9 bases. The junction had 10 bases not matched to a gene; V was cut back by 1 base and J by 6 bases. This CDR3 has 17 amino acids. In germline, CDR1 is SGHTA, CDR2 FQGTGA. The CDR3 nucleotides read TGTGCCAGCAGCTTAAACCCCGTAGTTAGCGGGGGCAATGAGCAGTTCTTC. Amino acid sequence: CASSLNPVVSGGNEQFF.

As DNA, the CDR3 is TGCAGTGCAGGCGCCGGGGAGCGGGGGCCCTACGAGCAGTACTTC. It translates to CSAGAGERGPYEQYF. The chain is built from TRBV20-1 and TRBJ2-7; the match to TRBD2 covers 8 bases. The length of the CDR3 is 15 residues. V dropped 6 bases and J dropped 2; count of bases not matched to a gene: 12. The germline V gene has CDR1 DFQATT and CDR2 SNEGSKA (reference sequence).